Below, 21 T cell receptor beta chains from the same sample are listed, as sequenced in a study of regulatory T cells in long-lasting Graves disease. Investigators prepared the TCR beta libraries by applying iRepertoire HTBI primers and Arm-PCR of CDR3 regions. MiXCR, run by TCRdb on the multiplex PCR reads, gives a single entry per CDR3 protein. The table has approximately 690,000 distinct CDR3 sequences, about 32% seen once. Indicated time point: persistent/refractory GD, antithyroid drugs over 5 years with positive TRAb. Extracted PBMC RNA gave rise to the TCR library. The specimen was peripheral blood mononuclear cells (PBMCs), collected when the disease was refractory, from a patient treated with antithyroid drugs. The receptors shown here come from a female donor with Graves disease.

This clonotype was recorded at least ten times. The chain carries TRBV30 and TRBJ1-2; TRBD1 agrees at 9 bases. The CDR3 is 13 amino acids. Germline V gene data show CDR1 as GTSNPN and CDR2 as SVGIG (reference sequence). J gave up 3 bases and V 5 bases, and 4 bases lay outside the gene matches. DNA of the CDR3: TGTGCCTGGGCACGGGACAGGGACTATGGCTACACCTTC. The encoded protein is CAWARDRDYGYTF. Using reference TRBV30 and TRBJ1-2 for the parts outside the CDR3, the full variable domain is SQTIHQWPATLVQPVGSPLSLECTVEGTSNPNLYWYRQAAGRGLQLLFYSVGIGQISSEVPQNLSASRPQDRQFILSSKKLLLSDSGFYLCAWARDRDYGYTFGSGTRLTVV.

The chain is built from TRBV3-1 and TRBJ2-2; no clear D. Germline V lookup: CDR1 LGHDT, CDR2 YNNKEL (reference sequence). The CDR3 totals 11 residues. V lost 4 bases to trimming and J lost 7 bases, with 4 bases between them. The CDR3 sequence: CASSLHGELFF. For the CDR3, the DNA is TGTGCCAGCAGCCTCCACGGGGAGCTGTTTTTT.

The chain employs TRBV7-2 and TRBJ1-6; 8 bases fit TRBD1. V gave up 5 bases and J gave up 6 bases; unmatched junction bases: 6. The germline V gene encodes CDR1 SGHTA and CDR2 FQGNSA. The CDR3 loop spans 15 amino acids. The chain's CDR3 is CASSITRGRNSPLHF. The CDR3 region has the DNA TGTGCCAGCAGCATCACCAGGGGGCGTAATTCACCCCTCCACTTT.

V gene TRBV29-1 combines with J gene TRBJ1-2; D remains unclear. V lost 1 base to trimming and J lost 2 bases, with 11 bases between them. This CDR3 is built from 14 residues. Germline loops: CDR1 SQVTM, CDR2 ANQGSEA. CDR3 residues: CSVEAYRTNYGYTF. CDR3 DNA: TGCAGCGTTGAAGCCTACCGGACGAACTATGGCTACACCTTC.

The chain employs TRBV6-2 or TRBV6-3 and TRBJ1-5, with D unclear. The V gene's germline CDR1 is MNHEY and CDR2 SVGEGT. Deletions cut 5 bases from V and 0 bases from J, with 8 bases between. The CDR3 covers 14 residues. The CDR3 spells CASSTENSNQPQHF. The CDR3 DNA sequence: TGTGCCAGCAGTACAGAGAATAGCAATCAGCCCCAGCATTTT.

The gene calls are TRBV10-3 and TRBJ2-7; 8 bases are shared with TRBD1. V was pared by 5 bases and J by 0 bases, with 3 bases of the junction left unmatched. The CDR3 sequence is 14 residues long. Germline CDR1 is ENHRY and CDR2 is SYGVKD. Written as DNA, the CDR3 is TGTGCCATCAGTAGGGACAGGAGCTCCTACGAGCAGTACTTC. This codes for CAISRDRSSYEQYF.

This rearrangement joins TRBV7-9 to TRBJ2-7; 11 nucleotides line up with TRBD2. The J segment lost 7 bases and the V segment lost 5 bases, leaving 10 bases of the junction unmatched. Germline-derived CDR1 and CDR2 are SEHNR and FQNEAQ (reference sequence). The CDR3 has 15 residues. CDR3 nucleotides: TGTGCCAGCAGCGGCGTTAGCGGGAGGGCCCGGGAGCAGTACTTC. Translation gives CASSGVSGRAREQYF.

This chain connects TRBV20-1 to TRBJ1-2; D is undetermined. This CDR3 contains 11 residues. Germline-derived CDR1 and CDR2 are DFQATT and SNEGSKA (reference sequence). V was shortened by 3 bases and J by 7 bases, with 9 bases between the two germline ends. CDR3 in DNA: TGCAGTGCTAGTGCGGTGGGTGGCTACACCTTC. Translation: CSASAVGGYTF.

The genes are TRBV20-1 and TRBJ2-4, with D possibly TRBD1 on 5 matching bases. The germline V and J ends were trimmed by 5 bases and 8 bases, with 16 bases remaining between them. CDR1 and CDR2 (germline): DFQATT, SNEGSKA (reference sequence). The CDR3 spans 13 residues. CDR3: CSAVLQGTDIQYF. The CDR3, as DNA: TGCAGTGCTGTACTCCAGGGTACGGACATTCAGTACTTC.

This clonotype was recorded at least ten times. This chain joins TRBV28 and TRBJ2-5, with 9 bases identical to TRBD2. In germline, CDR1 is MDHEN, CDR2 SYDVKM. V lost 4 bases to trimming and J lost 4 bases; unmatched junction nucleotides: 4. The CDR3 runs 14 residues. CDR3 residues: CASSYPAGGETQYF. CDR3 nucleotides: TGTGCCAGCAGTTATCCAGCGGGAGGAGAGACCCAGTACTTC.

V usage is TRBV11-2 and J usage is TRBJ1-1, with D unclear. The CDR3 spans 16 residues. V dropped 5 bases and J dropped 1 base, with 17 bases sitting between them. Germline V gene data show CDR1 as SGHAT and CDR2 as FQNNGV. This chain's CDR3 is CASSHGIGSGNTEAFF. CDR3 nucleotide sequence: TGTGCCAGCAGCCACGGGATTGGGTCTGGGAACACTGAAGCTTTCTTT.

The V and J genes are TRBV6-1 and TRBJ2-2, with D possibly being TRBD2 (7 bases). The V end lost 7 bases, the J end lost 6 bases, and 18 bases lay between the germline ends. Germline CDR1 MNHNS, CDR2 SASEGT. This CDR3 is built from 15 residues. The CDR3 sequence is CASNARGAQSGELFF. The CDR3 bases are TGTGCCAGCAACGCTCGGGGGGCTCAGTCCGGGGAGCTGTTTTTT.

This chain connects TRBV11-2 to TRBJ2-7; perhaps TRBD2 as D (6 bases). CDR3 length equals 15 residues. The V and J ends lost 6 bases and 10 bases respectively, with 25 bases between them. Germline V gene lookup returns CDR1 SGHAT and CDR2 FQNNGV. CDR3: CASRRISGNPTKQYF. CDR3 bases: TGTGCCAGCAGACGTATTAGCGGAAATCCTACGAAACAGTACTTC.

The chain carries TRBV6-1 and TRBJ2-2, with 7 bases fitting TRBD1. V was pared by 5 bases and J by 6 bases, with 6 bases of the junction left unmatched. CDR3 length: 14 residues. Germline values: CDR1 MNHNS, CDR2 SASEGT. The CDR3 coding sequence is TGTGCCAGCAGTAGACAGGGTTGGGCCGGGGAGCTGTTTTTT. Amino acids: CASSRQGWAGELFF.

The chain combines TRBV27 with TRBJ2-7, with 8 bases identical to TRBD1. Germline CDR1 is MNHEY and CDR2 is SMNVEV (reference sequence). CDR3 length equals 14 residues. Germline trimming cut 5 bases from V and 7 bases from J; bases unmatched to any gene: 10. CDR3 nucleotide sequence: TGTGCCAGCAGTACCGGGACAGGCCCTAGAGAGCAGTACTTC. Translation: CASSTGTGPREQYF.

This sequence joins TRBV11-2 and TRBJ1-1, with D unresolved. Trimming shortened V by 3 bases and J by 7 bases, and 15 bases separated the two germline ends. Per the germline V gene, CDR1 is SGHAT and CDR2 is FQNNGV. The CDR3 loop spans 14 amino acids. For the CDR3, the DNA is TGTGCCAGCAGCTTTTTCCCAAAAAGGAGTGAAGCTTTCTTT. Amino acid sequence: CASSFFPKRSEAFF.

The J gene is TRBJ2-7, the V gene TRBV6-1, with a tentative D call TRBD2 (5 bases). The CDR3 consists of 16 residues. Trimming stripped 0 bases from V and 4 bases from J, with 16 bases between. Germline V gene lookup returns CDR1 MNHNS and CDR2 SASEGT. CDR3 sequence: CASSEAGGRVWYEQYF. Written as DNA, the CDR3 is TGTGCCAGCAGTGAAGCTGGAGGTCGGGTTTGGTACGAGCAGTACTTC.

There are many counts of this clonotype. The chain couples TRBV28 to TRBJ1-5; no definite D call. The CDR3 has 13 amino acids. V shed 8 bases and J shed 3 bases, with 11 bases lying between them. Germline V gene sequence: CDR1 MDHEN, CDR2 SYDVKM. The CDR3 DNA sequence: TGTGCCAGCCGATCCTGGGACAATCAGCCCCAGCATTTT. Translation: CASRSWDNQPQHF.

This clonotype has just a few counts. The chain has TRBV11-2 and TRBJ1-2; 7 bases line up with TRBD1. The V segment lost 7 bases and the J segment 8 bases; nucleotides outside the gene matches: 22. Germline CDR1 is SGHAT and CDR2 is FQNNGV. This CDR3 is built from 17 residues. CDR3: CASTSLTGTPGGSGYTF. The CDR3 bases are TGTGCCAGCACCAGTCTTACGGGGACCCCAGGGGGGTCGGGCTACACCTTC.

This clonotype has just a few counts. The chain carries TRBV11-2 and TRBJ1-3; D possibly corresponds to TRBD1 (6 bases). The germline V gene encodes CDR1 SGHAT and CDR2 FQNNGV. The CDR3 runs 17 residues. V shed 2 bases and J shed 0 bases, with 14 bases lying between them. The CDR3 reads CASSLSVVDSSGNTIYF. The CDR3 coding sequence is TGTGCCAGCAGCTTATCCGTCGTGGACAGCTCTGGAAACACCATATATTTT.

Regarding this clonotype: This may arise from a read error, as a much more abundant clone is one base away. This chain connects TRBV27 to TRBJ1-6; 8 bases agree with TRBD1. Trimming took 4 bases from V and 10 from J; bases not matched to a gene: 12. The CDR3 contains 16 residues. Germline loops: CDR1 MNHEY, CDR2 SMNVEV (reference sequence). The CDR3 nucleotides are TGTGCCAGCAGTTCTCGGGCAGGGGGCTCTGGATCACCCCTCCACTTT. It codes for CASSSRAGGSGSPLHF.